A selection of T cell receptor beta chains follows, all from one sample in a study of brain T cells in children with intractable seizures. Sequencing used immunoSEQ multiplex PCR; TCRdb keeps in-frame clones, though not all of them. Of about 320,000 clones listed, roughly 93% were seen once; the top ten hold 5.7%. Here the sequenced sample was peripheral blood, taken less than 6 months after surgery. The receptors shown here come from a boy under three years old with tuberous sclerosis and intractable seizures. Each CDR3 is given with its conserved first and last residue. D genes are given only for firm matches. Size values are once, few and many counts, or a class for expanded clones, and some rows have none.

v_gene	d_gene	abundance	j_gene	CDR3nt	CDR3aa
TRBV27	.	.	TRBJ1-3	TGTGCCAGCAGTAAAACGAGCTCTGGAAACACCATATATTTT	CASSKTSSGNTIYF
TRBV28	.	.	TRBJ2-7	TGTGCCAGCAGCCCAACTGGGGCCGCGTTCGTCCACGAGCAGTACTTC	CASSPTGAAFVHEQYF
TRBV6-1	.	.	TRBJ2-7	TGTGCCAGCAGCCCTGGTAACTACGAGCAGTACTTC	CASSPGNYEQYF
TRBV2	.	.	TRBJ1-6	TGTGCCAGCAGTCCCGGGGTGAGTTCACCCCTCCACTTT	CASSPGVSSPLHF
TRBV7-3	.	.	TRBJ2-2	TGTGCCAGCAGCCCCCGTCCGGGCCCGAACACCGGGGAGCTGTTTTTT	CASSPRPGPNTGELFF
TRBV25-1	.	.	TRBJ2-1	TGTGCCAGCAGCCTCACCGATTACCAGCCCGTCAATGAGCAGTTCTTC	CASSLTDYQPVNEQFF
TRBV4-1	.	.	TRBJ2-7	TGCGCCAGCAGCCAAGGGTACGGCGAGCAGTACTTC	CASSQGYGEQYF
TRBV30	.	.	TRBJ2-1	TGTGCCTGGAGTGTAGAGGGCTATGAGCAGTTCTTC	CAWSVEGYEQFF
TRBV3-1/TRBV3-2	TRBD2	.	TRBJ2-1	TGTGCCAGCAGCCAGGAGCGGGGGGCCCTCAATGAGCAGTTCTTC	CASSQERGALNEQFF
TRBV19	TRBD1	.	TRBJ1-2	TGTGCCAGTAGTATATTGACAGGGGGCGCCCCTACCTATGGCTACACCTTC	CASSILTGGAPTYGYTF
TRBV4-1	TRBD2	.	TRBJ2-5	TGCGCCAGCAGCCCGGACACTAGCGGGGGAACACAAGAGACCCAGTACTTC	CASSPDTSGGTQETQYF
TRBV7-3	TRBD2	.	TRBJ2-7	TGTGCCAGCAGCTTACGACTAGCGGGAGTGGACGAGCAGTACTTC	CASSLRLAGVDEQYF
TRBV6-1	.	.	TRBJ1-1	TGTGCCAGCAGTGAATCGTGGGGAGTGAACACTGAAGCTTTCTTT	CASSESWGVNTEAFF
TRBV13	.	.	TRBJ1-1	TGTGCCAGCAGCTTTTGGGGTCGGACGAACACTGAAGCTTTCTTT	CASSFWGRTNTEAFF
TRBV30	.	.	TRBJ2-1	TGTGCCTGGAGTGTCTACGGTTACAATGAGCAGTTCTTC	CAWSVYGYNEQFF
TRBV7-3	.	.	TRBJ2-3	TGTGCCAGCAGCTTAGGGGAGGTCACAGATACGCAGTATTTT	CASSLGEVTDTQYF
TRBV7-9	.	.	TRBJ1-5	TGTGCCAGCAGTCCTCAGGGCAATCAGCCCCAGCATTTT	CASSPQGNQPQHF
TRBV15	.	.	TRBJ2-7	TGTGCCACCAGCAGAGATTCTTCCTACGAGCAGTACTTC	CATSRDSSYEQYF
TRBV7-2	TRBD2	.	TRBJ2-4	TGTGCCAGCAGCTTAGAGGCCACGGGGGGGGTTAAAAACATTCAGTACTTC	CASSLEATGGVKNIQYF
TRBV30	.	.	TRBJ1-2	TGTGCCTGGAGTGTTTCCTCCTATGGCTACACCTTC	CAWSVSSYGYTF
TRBV30	TRBD1	.	TRBJ1-4	TGTGCCTGGAGCCGACAGGGAGTTCGAGAAAAACTGTTTTTT	CAWSRQGVREKLFF
TRBV9	.	.	TRBJ2-1	TGTGCCAGCAGCGCCCAGGGGGGGGCGGGGTACAATGAGCAGTTCTTC	CASSAQGGAGYNEQFF
TRBV6-5	.	.	TRBJ2-1	TGTGCCAGCAGGCGACTCGGGGATCATGAGCAGTTCTTC	CASRRLGDHEQFF
TRBV6-2/TRBV6-3	TRBD2	.	TRBJ2-5	TGTGCCAGCAGGCCTATCGGACTAGCAGAAGGCGAGACCCAGTACTTC	CASRPIGLAEGETQYF
TRBV5-1	.	.	TRBJ1-2	TGCGCCAGCAGCTTGGTAGGGGATAAGACTGATGGCTACACCTTC	CASSLVGDKTDGYTF
TRBV15	.	.	TRBJ1-1	TGTGCCACCAGCAGAGATCTGACGGACTTTCGCGGGGCTTTCTTT	CATSRDLTDFRGAFF
TRBV11-2	.	.	TRBJ1-1	TGTGCCAGCAGCCGCCCGGGGACTGAAGCTTTCTTT	CASSRPGTEAFF
TRBV3-1/TRBV3-2	.	.	TRBJ1-6	TGTGCCAGCAGCCGCACCCCAACAGGGAGCTCCTATAATTCACCCCTCCACTTT	CASSRTPTGSSYNSPLHF
TRBV7-9	.	few	TRBJ2-6	TGTGCCAGCAGCCCGGGGGCCTCTGGGGCCAACGTCCTGACTTTC	CASSPGASGANVLTF
TRBV7-8	TRBD2	.	TRBJ2-7	TGTGCCAGCAGCATAAGACTAGCAGCCTACGAGCAGTACTTC	CASSIRLAAYEQYF
TRBV6-5	.	.	TRBJ2-5	TGTGCCAGCAGTATGTCGAGGGCGCGGGAAGAGACCCAGTACTTC	CASSMSRAREETQYF
TRBV29-1	.	.	TRBJ1-1	TGCAGCGTCTGTATAGGGAACACTGAAGCTTTCTTT	CSVCIGNTEAFF
TRBV13	.	.	TRBJ2-3	TGTGCCAGCAGCTCGACTGGAGGCACAGATACGCAGTATTTT	CASSSTGGTDTQYF
TRBV5-4	.	few	TRBJ2-2	TGTGCCAGCAGCTTGGGGCCGACCGGGGAGCTGTTTTTT	CASSLGPTGELFF
TRBV5-6	TRBD2	.	TRBJ2-3	TGTGCCAGCAGCTTGGGACTAGCGGGGAAGGGGGCCACAGATACGCAGTATTTT	CASSLGLAGKGATDTQYF
TRBV12-3/TRBV12-4	.	.	TRBJ1-4	TGTGCCAGCAGTTTCTCCAGGTCGGAAAAACTGTTTTTT	CASSFSRSEKLFF
TRBV7-6	.	.	TRBJ2-1	TGTGCCAGCAGCTTAGGTTCGGCACGAAGCTCCTACAATGAGCAGTTCTTC	CASSLGSARSSYNEQFF
TRBV7-8	TRBD2	.	TRBJ2-7	TGTGCCAGCCATGCTCTAGCGGGAGGGACCTACGAGCAGTACTTC	CASHALAGGTYEQYF
TRBV5-6	.	.	TRBJ1-3	TGTGCCAGCAGCTTGGTGGGTTTCGGAAACACCATATATTTT	CASSLVGFGNTIYF
TRBV4-1	TRBD1	.	TRBJ1-6	TGCGCCAGCAGCCAGGACCCTGAAAACGTACAGGGGGCAGGGCCCTATAATTCACCCCTCCACTTT	CASSQDPENVQGAGPYNSPLHF
TRBV6-1	.	.	TRBJ1-1	TGTGCCAGCAGTGAAGCGGAGGGCCCGAACACTGAAGCTTTCTTT	CASSEAEGPNTEAFF
TRBV5-6	.	once	TRBJ1-6	TGTGCCAATTCACCCCTCCACTTT	CANSPLHF